The clone carrying this TCR beta chain was seen repeatedly, ten times or more. Germline V CDR1 and CDR2: MNHNS, SASEGT. The trim removed 0 bases at V and 6 bases at J, leaving 4 bases unmatched. The CDR3 has 15 residues. The data were taken from a study of T cells in Graves' hyperthyroidism and ophthalmopathy. RNA transcripts were the template for amplifying TCR beta CDR3 regions. A first-round RT-PCR of the TCR CDR3 used the HTBI primer set. TCRdb re-derived calls from the multiplex PCR reads in MiXCR, one entry per CDR3 protein. Counted here are hundreds of thousands of distinct CDR3 sequences, more than 15% occurring once; the ten biggest clones make up 17%.

The chain is built from TRBV6-1 and TRBJ2-7, with 11 bases aligning to TRBD2. This receptor was obtained from a woman in her late teens or twenties with Graves' ophthalmopathy. The sequenced material came from blood. CDR3 DNA: TGTGCCAGCAGTGAAGCGGTCCTAGCGGGAGGCGAGCAGTACTTC. Its translation is CASSEAVLAGGEQYF.